This entry is about one TCR beta chain. The antigen remains unidentified. The sample originates from a study of cytomegalovirus exposure and HLA in healthy donors. General study findings and limits: A later analysis found first-cohort TCR clusters tended to co-occur in the 100 to 150 validation repertoires. Cytomegalovirus status was reportedly diagnosed by the classifier with high sensitivity and specificity.

Some clones are missing from TCRdb's copy, which holds only in-frame ones; the method was immunoSEQ multiplex PCR. Of 150,000 to 200,000 clones listed, 85% to 90% are singletons. The sequenced sample consisted of PBMCs. This sequence originates from a man younger than 35 in good health and CMV-seropositive.

The CDR3 bases are TGTGCCAGCAGCGTAGATCTCCAGGGACAGGGTTTACATACGCAGTATTTT. This gives the protein CASSVDLQGQGLHTQYF. The chain links TRBV9 to TRBJ2-3; 9 bases are shared with TRBD1. CDR1 and CDR2 (germline): SGDLS, YYNGEE. This CDR3 region has 17 residues. The V and J ends lost 0 bases and 7 bases, in that order; junction bases with no gene match: 12.